The 30 T cell receptor beta chains in this list originate from one sample, sequenced in a study of blood T cells in healthy people across ages. Through a sample-barcoded 5' primer and a J-beta primer mix, a second PCR was run for about 6 to 11 cycles. TCRdb redid the calling of the 5' RACE reads with MiXCR, one entry per CDR3 protein. In the table there are roughly 1,800,000 distinct CDR3 sequences, roughly 52% of which are singletons. The sample comprised blood. Receptors originate from a woman in her 40s in good health.

The CDR3 region has the DNA TGCAGTGCGGAGGAGGGGGGCTCCTACAATGAGCAGTTCTTC. This sequence encodes CSAEEGGSYNEQFF. The J gene is TRBJ2-1, the V gene TRBV20-1; D could derive from TRBD1 or TRBD2 (6 bases each). This CDR3 has 14 residues. The V end was cut by 6 bases, the J end by 0 bases, with 12 bases between. The germline gives CDR1 DFQATT, CDR2 SNEGSKA (reference sequence).

This clonotype has just a few counts. This chain joins TRBV27 and TRBJ2-3; tentative D call: TRBD2 (5 bases). CDR1 is MNHEY, CDR2 SMNVEV, per germline (reference sequence). V lost 6 bases, J lost 1 base, and 20 bases lay in between. CDR3 length: 17 amino acids. The CDR3 protein is CASSPTGPPGGTDTQYF. The CDR3 nucleotides read TGTGCCAGCAGCCCTACCGGGCCGCCCGGGGGCACAGATACGCAGTATTTT.

The genes are TRBV15 and TRBJ2-5, with 7 bases that match TRBD1. V shed 1 base, J shed 1 base, and the junction held 6 bases outside the gene matches. This CDR3 is 16 amino acids long. Germline assignment: CDR1 LNHNV and CDR2 YYDKDF (reference sequence). The CDR3 here is CATSRARQGSQETQYF. The CDR3, as DNA: TGTGCCACCAGCAGAGCCCGACAGGGAAGCCAAGAGACCCAGTACTTC.

The chain has TRBV7-3 and TRBJ2-4, with D hard to call. The CDR3 is made up of 13 amino acids. Germline CDR1 reads SGHTA; CDR2 reads FQGTGA. V was cut by 4 bases and J by 7 bases, with 11 bases left in between. CDR3 residues: CASSSPTSNIQYF. DNA of the CDR3: TGTGCCAGCAGCTCACCGACATCTAACATTCAGTACTTC.

The V and J genes are TRBV18 and TRBJ2-6; TRBD2 might be the D (6 bases). This CDR3 is built from 14 residues. The V gene lost 4 bases and the J gene lost 3 bases, with 7 bases spanning the gap. The germline V gene encodes CDR1 KGHSH and CDR2 LQKENI. CDR3 residues: CASSRGDGANVLTF. CDR3 DNA: TGTGCCAGCTCACGGGGGGATGGGGCCAACGTCCTGACTTTC.

The genes are TRBV21-1 and TRBJ1-6; no check of the table's D call, TRBD1, against the DNA was made. TRBV21-1 is tagged as a pseudogene. The CDR3 has 18 residues. CDR3 in amino acids: CASSSNRSGQGYNSPLHF. In DNA, the CDR3 is TGTGCCAGCAGCTCAAACCGCTCCGGACAGGGATATAATTCACCCCTCCACTTT.

This rearrangement joins TRBV12-3 or TRBV12-4 to TRBJ1-1; D is unclear. The germline V and J ends were trimmed by 7 bases and 1 base, with 10 bases remaining between them. There are 13 residues in the CDR3. The CDR3 region has the DNA TGTGCCAGCACCCCTTTAAAGAACACTGAAGCTTTCTTT. Translation gives CASTPLKNTEAFF.

This clonotype was detected once. This chain connects TRBV5-5 to TRBJ2-5, with a weak D call TRBD1 (6 bases). CDR1 and CDR2 from the germline V gene are SGHKS and YYEKEE (reference sequence). The CDR3 length is 12 residues. Trimming pared 7 bases from V and 4 bases from J, leaving 11 bases between. In DNA, the CDR3 is TGTGCCAGCCACAGGGAGCCAGAGACCCAGTACTTC. This encodes CASHREPETQYF.

The rearrangement uses TRBV20-1 and TRBJ1-4; TRBD1 is a possible D gene (6 bases). The ends were cut back, 5 bases at V and 8 bases at J, with 21 bases in the middle. Germline CDR1 reads DFQATT; CDR2 reads SNEGSKA (reference sequence). The CDR3 has 15 amino acids. This chain's CDR3 is CSAPSRGRGVEKLFF. The CDR3 coding sequence is TGCAGTGCTCCCTCGCGGGGCAGGGGCGTCGAAAAACTGTTTTTT.

The CDR3: CASSDPSRREAFF. The CDR3 DNA reads as TGTGCCAGCAGTGATCCTTCGCGCAGGGAAGCTTTCTTT. The chain couples TRBV2 to TRBJ1-1; D is undetermined. Germline V CDR1 and CDR2: SNHLY, FYNNEI. The CDR3 covers 13 residues. Between the trimmed V and J ends, which lost 3 bases and 8 bases, there was a span of 13 bases.

The chain couples TRBV12-3 or TRBV12-4 to TRBJ2-2; maybe TRBD2 (5 bases). V was clipped by 4 bases and J by 2 bases, with 14 bases between them. This CDR3 is built from 16 residues. CDR3 in DNA: TGTGCCAGCAGTTCGGGATCGGAGGTTAACACCGGGGAGCTGTTTTTT. Translating it yields CASSSGSEVNTGELFF.

In this sample, this clonotype turned up a few times. The genes are TRBV6-5 and TRBJ2-1; no definite D call. The V end was cut by 5 bases, the J end by 7 bases, with 15 bases between. CDR1 and CDR2 from the germline V gene are MNHEY and SVGAGI. CDR3 size: 14 residues. The CDR3 sequence is CASSPYWAANEQFF. CDR3 nucleotide sequence: TGTGCCAGCAGTCCGTATTGGGCAGCTAATGAGCAGTTCTTC.

This clonotype was detected a few times. The V call is TRBV12-3 or TRBV12-4, the J call TRBJ1-4; D remains ambiguous. This CDR3 has 16 residues. V lost 3 bases, J lost 7 bases, and 18 bases lay in between. Written as DNA, the CDR3 is TGTGCCAGCAGTTTTTCGACCGGACGGCGGATTGAAAAACTGTTTTTT. Translating it yields CASSFSTGRRIEKLFF.

The V gene is TRBV7-9, the J gene TRBJ1-2; D not resolved. The V and J ends lost 5 bases and 5 bases respectively, with 15 bases between them. The CDR3 has 14 amino acids. The germline CDR1 and CDR2 sequences are SEHNR and FQNEAQ (reference sequence). As DNA, the CDR3 is TGTGCCAGCAGCGCGCCCCCTCCTCTTTATGGCTACACCTTC. Encoded protein: CASSAPPPLYGYTF.

The chain employs TRBV6-4 and TRBJ2-1; maybe TRBD1 (5 bases). Germline-derived CDR1 and CDR2 are MRHNA and SNTAGT. Trimming took off 2 bases at V and 2 bases at J, with 10 bases between the two ends. The CDR3 has 15 residues. CDR3 loop: CASSDGGAPYNEQFF. The CDR3 DNA is TGTGCCAGCAGTGACGGTGGGGCACCCTACAATGAGCAGTTCTTC.

The chain uses TRBV20-1 and TRBJ2-5, with D possibly TRBD1 on 6 matching bases. V was trimmed by 6 bases and J by 4 bases, leaving 18 bases between them. Per the germline V gene, CDR1 is DFQATT and CDR2 is SNEGSKA (reference sequence). This CDR3 is built from 14 residues. The CDR3 DNA reads as TGCAGTGCCGGCAGGGGTCCTACTACAGAGACCCAGTACTTC. Residues: CSAGRGPTTETQYF.

In this sample, this clonotype turned up many times. The chain carries TRBV7-2 and TRBJ2-7; no definite D call. The length of the CDR3 is 11 residues. Germline V gene lookup returns CDR1 SGHTA and CDR2 FQGNSA. V was trimmed by 6 bases and J by 3 bases, leaving 6 bases between them. DNA of the CDR3: TGTGCCAGCAGTAATCACTACGAGCAGTACTTC. This translates into CASSNHYEQYF.

The J gene is TRBJ2-5, the V gene TRBV5-1; 9 positions match TRBD2. There are 18 residues in the CDR3. The germline V gene has CDR1 SGHRS and CDR2 YFSETQ. The J segment lost 0 bases and the V segment lost 3 bases, leaving 12 bases of the junction unmatched. CDR3 residues: CASSYQAGGVGYQETQYF. CDR3 in DNA: TGCGCCAGCAGCTATCAAGCGGGGGGCGTCGGGTACCAAGAGACCCAGTACTTC.

This clonotype was detected only a few times. DNA of the CDR3: TGCGCCAGCAGCCGGAAGGTATCCGTGATTGACGAGCAGTACTTC. Protein: CASSRKVSVIDEQYF. The chain joins TRBV4-3 to TRBJ2-5; no clear D gene. TRBJ2-7 matches the DNA end more closely, so the J call is doubtful. This CDR3 is built from 15 residues. The germline V gene has CDR1 LGHNA and CDR2 YSLEER.

This clonotype was observed a few times. V and J are TRBV12-3 or TRBV12-4 and TRBJ2-3; weak D call: TRBD1 (6 bases). Trimming stripped 5 bases from V and 0 bases from J, with 12 bases between. This CDR3 comprises 15 residues. The CDR3 reads CASSGQRSSTDTQYF. CDR3 in DNA: TGTGCCAGCAGTGGACAGAGATCTAGCACAGATACGCAGTATTTT.

V is TRBV20-1 and J is TRBJ1-2, with D possibly TRBD1 on 6 matching bases. V gave up 4 bases and J gave up 13 bases, with 16 bases separating them. The CDR3 loop spans 11 amino acids. Germline-derived CDR1 and CDR2 are DFQATT and SNEGSKA (reference sequence). The CDR3 nucleotides are TGCAGTGCTAAGACCGGGGGCCGGTCCACCTTC. Translated: CSAKTGGRSTF.

J is TRBJ1-2 and V is TRBV7-2; D is unclear. V lost 1 base to trimming and J lost 2 bases, with 8 bases between them. The CDR3 consists of 14 residues. Germline loops: CDR1 SGHTA, CDR2 FQGNSA. The CDR3 protein is CASSLEYRNYGYTF. The CDR3 region has the DNA TGTGCCAGCAGCTTAGAGTATAGAAACTATGGCTACACCTTC.

This clonotype has more than one count but fewer than ten. The V gene is TRBV29-1, the J gene TRBJ2-1; D is unresolved. CDR1 and CDR2 from the germline V gene are SQVTM and ANQGSEA. Trimming took 5 bases from V and 10 from J, leaving 6 bases between them. The CDR3 sequence is 9 residues long. The CDR3 region is CSVSYEQFF. The CDR3 region has the DNA TGCAGCGTTTCGTACGAGCAGTTCTTC.

This clonotype was picked up a small number of times. CDR3 bases: TGTGCCAGCAGCTTGGAAACCTACACTGAAGCTTTCTTT. Protein: CASSLETYTEAFF. The rearrangement uses TRBV5-5 and TRBJ1-1; D not certain. Trimming removed 0 bases at V and 3 bases at J, with 6 bases between. Germline V gene lookup returns CDR1 SGHKS and CDR2 YYEKEE (reference sequence). This CDR3 is built from 13 residues.

The chain is built from TRBV20-1 and TRBJ2-3; 7 bases map to TRBD1. Unmatched junction bases numbered 8, after V lost 0 bases and J lost 11 bases. Germline V gives CDR1 DFQATT, CDR2 SNEGSKA (reference sequence). The CDR3 spans 13 residues. The CDR3, as DNA: TGCAGTGCTAGAGACCCACAGGGGCTGGAGCAGTATTTT. Amino acids: CSARDPQGLEQYF.

This clonotype came up a few times. The rearrangement links TRBV29-1 to TRBJ1-2, with D possibly matching TRBD1 (5 bases). Germline CDR1 SQVTM, CDR2 ANQGSEA. V lost 4 bases and J lost 1, with 10 bases in between. The CDR3 covers 13 residues. The CDR3 bases are TGCAGCGTTGCGGGGGGGAATAACTATGGCTACACCTTC. Its translation is CSVAGGNNYGYTF. Filled out from reference TRBV29-1 and TRBJ1-2, the complete variable domain reads SAVISQKPSRDICQRGTSLTIQCQVDSQVTMMFWYRQQPGQSLTLIATANQGSEATYESGFVIDKFPISRPNLTFSTLTVSNMSPEDSSIYLCSVAGGNNYGYTFGSGTRLTVV.

J is TRBJ2-1 and V is TRBV7-3, with 7 positions matching TRBD1. The CDR3 totals 17 residues. The V segment lost 5 bases and the J segment 0 bases; nucleotides outside the gene matches: 10. The germline V gene encodes CDR1 SGHTA and CDR2 FQGTGA. CDR3 residues: CASSPHRRDSSYNEQFF. CDR3 in DNA: TGTGCCAGCAGCCCCCACCGACGGGACAGCTCCTACAATGAGCAGTTCTTC.

J is TRBJ1-2 and V is TRBV28, with D possibly TRBD1 on 5 matching bases. Germline V lookup: CDR1 MDHEN, CDR2 SYDVKM. CDR3 size: 14 residues. V lost 6 bases and J lost 4, with 15 bases in between. The CDR3 region has the DNA TGTGCCAGCAGGTTGCGGGGGAACGGCTATGGCTACACCTTC. Translated, it gives CASRLRGNGYGYTF.

The chain carries TRBV28 and TRBJ2-5, with D possibly matching TRBD2 (6 bases). The CDR3 loop spans 15 amino acids. Trimming shortened V by 2 bases and J by 3 bases, and 13 bases separated the two germline ends. The V gene's germline CDR1 is MDHEN and CDR2 SYDVKM. CDR3 region: CASSLVRRVKETQYF. The CDR3 bases are TGTGCCAGCAGTTTAGTTAGGAGGGTGAAAGAGACCCAGTACTTC.

J is TRBJ1-1 and V is TRBV20-1; the D gene is possibly TRBD1 (5 bases). The germline V gene encodes CDR1 DFQATT and CDR2 SNEGSKA (reference sequence). CDR3 length equals 14 residues. The germline V and J ends were trimmed by 0 bases and 7 bases, with 15 bases remaining between them. The CDR3 DNA is TGCAGTGCTAGAGAGGTGTCTGCGGGGCTTGAAGCTTTCTTT. As protein: CSAREVSAGLEAFF.